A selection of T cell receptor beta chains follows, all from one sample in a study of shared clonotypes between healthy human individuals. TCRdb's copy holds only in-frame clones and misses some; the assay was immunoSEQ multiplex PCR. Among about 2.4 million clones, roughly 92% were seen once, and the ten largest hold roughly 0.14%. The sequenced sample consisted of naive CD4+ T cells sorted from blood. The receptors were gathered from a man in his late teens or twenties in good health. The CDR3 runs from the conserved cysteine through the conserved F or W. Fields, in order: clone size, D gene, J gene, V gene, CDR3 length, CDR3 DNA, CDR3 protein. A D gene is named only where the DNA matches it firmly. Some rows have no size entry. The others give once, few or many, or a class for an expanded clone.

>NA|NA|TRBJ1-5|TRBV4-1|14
TGCGCCAGCAGCCAAACAGGTAGCAATCAGCCCCAGCATTTT
CASSQTGSNQPQHF
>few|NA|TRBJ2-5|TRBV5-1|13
TGCGCCAGCAGCTTGGGGACCGGGGAGACCCAGTACTTC
CASSLGTGETQYF
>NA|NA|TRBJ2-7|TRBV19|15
TGTGCCAGTAGGGACCCGGGACGGAGCTCCTACGAGCAGTACTTC
CASRDPGRSSYEQYF
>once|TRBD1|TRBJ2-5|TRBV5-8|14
TGTGCCAGCCCGCGGAGACAGGGAGAAGAGACCCAGTACTTC
CASPRRQGEETQYF
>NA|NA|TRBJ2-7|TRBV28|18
TGTGCCAGCAGTACCATGACGACCCGGGACTCACGCTCCTACGAGCAGTACTTC
CASSTMTTRDSRSYEQYF
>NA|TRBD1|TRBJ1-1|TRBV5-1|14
TGCGCCAGCAGCCAGGGACAGTTGAACACTGAAGCTTTCTTT
CASSQGQLNTEAFF
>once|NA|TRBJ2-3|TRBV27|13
TGTGCCAGCAGTTTGTTAGGGGGGAATACGCAGTATTTT
CASSLLGGNTQYF
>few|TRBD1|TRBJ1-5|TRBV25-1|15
TGTGCCAGCAGTGGGGGACAGATTAGCAATCAGCCCCAGCATTTT
CASSGGQISNQPQHF
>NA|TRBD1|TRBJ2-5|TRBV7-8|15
TGTGCCAGCGGCCGACAGGGGATCCCCCAAGAGACCCAGTACTTC
CASGRQGIPQETQYF
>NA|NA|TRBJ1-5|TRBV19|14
TGTGCCAGTAGCAAGGGGAATAGCAATCAGCCCCAGCATTTT
CASSKGNSNQPQHF
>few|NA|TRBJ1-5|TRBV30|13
TGTGCCTGGAGTGGGTCGTCGAATCAGCCCCAGCATTTT
CAWSGSSNQPQHF
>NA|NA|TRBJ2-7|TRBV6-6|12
TGTGCCAGCAGTCCCCTCGTATCCGAGCAGTACTTC
CASSPLVSEQYF
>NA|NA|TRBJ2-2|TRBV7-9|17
TGTGCCAGCAGCCCGAGGGTCACCAGGCCAAACACCGGGGAGCTGTTTTTT
CASSPRVTRPNTGELFF
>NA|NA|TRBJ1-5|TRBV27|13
TGTGCCAGCAGTTTGGTTAGCAATCAGCCCCAGCATTTT
CASSLVSNQPQHF
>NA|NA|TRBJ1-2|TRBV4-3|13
TGCGCCAGCAGCCAAGATCTTGGAGGCATCGACACCTTC
CASSQDLGGIDTF
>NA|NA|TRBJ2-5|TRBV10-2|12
TGCGCCAGCAGTGGGGACTTGGGGACCCAGTACTTC
CASSGDLGTQYF
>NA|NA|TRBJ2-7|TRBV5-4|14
TGTGCCAGCAGCTTGAGTTTGGACAGCTACGAGCAGTACTTC
CASSLSLDSYEQYF
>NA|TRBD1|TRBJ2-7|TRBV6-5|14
TGTGCCAGCAGCCTACGGGACAGGGCCTACGAGCAGTACTTC
CASSLRDRAYEQYF
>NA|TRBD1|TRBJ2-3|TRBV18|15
TGTGCCAGCTCATCTGGACAGGTCAGCACAGATACGCAGTATTTT
CASSSGQVSTDTQYF
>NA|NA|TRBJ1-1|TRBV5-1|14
TGCGCCAGCAGCTTTGGGGCCTCAGGGGTTGAAGCTTTCTTT
CASSFGASGVEAFF
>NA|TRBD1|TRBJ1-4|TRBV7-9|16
TGTGCCAGCAGCTCCCAGGGGGTAACAACTAATGAAAAACTGTTTTTT
CASSSQGVTTNEKLFF
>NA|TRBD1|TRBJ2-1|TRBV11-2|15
TGTGCCAGCAGCTTAGGGGACAGGTATTACAATGAGCAGTTCTTC
CASSLGDRYYNEQFF
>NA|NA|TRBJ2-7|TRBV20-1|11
TGCAGTGCTAGTCCGGGGCACGAGCAGTACTTC
CSASPGHEQYF
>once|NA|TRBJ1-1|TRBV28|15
TGTGCCAGCAGTTTTGGGGATTGGGGGAACACTGAAGCTTTCTTT
CASSFGDWGNTEAFF
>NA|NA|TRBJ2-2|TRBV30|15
TGTGCCTGGAGTCCAGGGGCGAAGGGGACCGGGGAGCTGTTTTTT
CAWSPGAKGTGELFF
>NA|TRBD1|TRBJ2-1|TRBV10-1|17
TGCGCCAGCAGCCCGGGACGACAGGGCCCGGATTACAATGAGCAGTTCTTC
CASSPGRQGPDYNEQFF
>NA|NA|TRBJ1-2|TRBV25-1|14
TGTGCCAGCAGTGTAAGGGGCCTGCCCTATGGCTACACCTTC
CASSVRGLPYGYTF
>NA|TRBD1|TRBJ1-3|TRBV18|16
TGTGCCAGCTCACCACGGGACAGGGGTAGTGGAAACACCATATATTTT
CASSPRDRGSGNTIYF
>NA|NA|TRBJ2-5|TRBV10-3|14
TGTGCCATCAGTGAACAGGGTGTTGGTGAGACCCAGTACTTC
CAISEQGVGETQYF
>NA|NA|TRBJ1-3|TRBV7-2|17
TGTGCCAGCAGCCTCCTTGGAGCCAGGTTCCCTGGAAACACCATATATTTT
CASSLLGARFPGNTIYF
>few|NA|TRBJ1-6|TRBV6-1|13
TGTGCCAGCAGTGAAGGGGCATTCGCACCCCTCCACTTT
CASSEGAFAPLHF
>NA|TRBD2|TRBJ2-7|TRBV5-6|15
TGTGCCAGCAGCTCCGGGACTAGCGGGAGGTACGAGCAGTACTTC
CASSSGTSGRYEQYF
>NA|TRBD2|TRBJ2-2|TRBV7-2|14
TGTGCCAGCAGCTTAACCGGGAGGACCGGGGAGCTGTTTTTT
CASSLTGRTGELFF
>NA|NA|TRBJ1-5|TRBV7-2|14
TGTGCCAGCAGCCTGGTCGGTAGCAATCAGCCCCAGCATTTT
CASSLVGSNQPQHF
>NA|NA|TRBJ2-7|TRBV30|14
TGTGCCTGGACCCAAGAAATAGGCTCCTACGAGCAGTACTTC
CAWTQEIGSYEQYF
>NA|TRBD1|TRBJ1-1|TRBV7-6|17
TGTGCCAGCAGCTTAGCGTTTGGAGGGGGCAGGAACACTGAAGCTTTCTTT
CASSLAFGGGRNTEAFF
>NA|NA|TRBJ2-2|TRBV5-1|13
TGCGCCAGCAGCACCAGTAACACCGGGGAGCTGTTTTTT
CASSTSNTGELFF
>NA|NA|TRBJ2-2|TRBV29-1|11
TGCAGCGGGGGGTTCACCGGGGAGCTGTTTTTT
CSGGFTGELFF
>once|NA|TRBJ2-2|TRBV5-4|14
TGTGCCAGCAGCTTTGTGGCTCGGGACGGGGAGCTGTTTTTT
CASSFVARDGELFF
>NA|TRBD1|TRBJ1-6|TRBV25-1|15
TGTGCCAGCAGTGAGTCACAGGGGATACATTCACCCCTCCACTTT
CASSESQGIHSPLHF
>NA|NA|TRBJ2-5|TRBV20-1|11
TGCAGTGTTAGGCCCGGGGAGACCCAGTACTTC
CSVRPGETQYF
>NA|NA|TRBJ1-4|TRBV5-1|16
TGCGCCAGCAGCTTCGGGACAACGCATGATAATGAAAAACTGTTTTTT
CASSFGTTHDNEKLFF
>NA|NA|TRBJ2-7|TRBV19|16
TGTGCCAGTAGCCCGCAGAGGACCGATGTACCCCACGAGCAGTACTTC
CASSPQRTDVPHEQYF
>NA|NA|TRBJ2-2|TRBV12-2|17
TGTGCAAGTCGCTCACGTACCGGGACAGTGAACACCGGGGAGCTGTTTTTT
CASRSRTGTVNTGELFF
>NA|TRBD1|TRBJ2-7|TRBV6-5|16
TGTGCCAGCAGTTACCCTACCGGGACAGGGGGGTACGAGCAGTACTTC
CASSYPTGTGGYEQYF
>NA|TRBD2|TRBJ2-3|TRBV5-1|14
TGCGCCAGCCCGACTAGCAGATGCACAGATACGCAGTATTTT
CASPTSRCTDTQYF
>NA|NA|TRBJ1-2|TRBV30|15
TGTGCCTGGAGTATTCGTGGGCAAGCCGGCTATGGCTACACCTTC
CAWSIRGQAGYGYTF
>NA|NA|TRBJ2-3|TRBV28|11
TGTGCCAGCACCGCCACCGATACGCAGTATTTT
CASTATDTQYF
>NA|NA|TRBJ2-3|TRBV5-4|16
TGTGCCAGCAGCTTGAGGACGGGGGGCATCTTAGATACGCAGTATTTT
CASSLRTGGILDTQYF
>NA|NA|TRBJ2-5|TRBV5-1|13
TGCGCCAGCAAAGGGTTAGTGGGAGAGACCCAGTACTTC
CASKGLVGETQYF
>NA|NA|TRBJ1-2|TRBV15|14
TGTGCCACCAGCAGAGAGGTTGGAGACTATGGCTACACCTTC
CATSREVGDYGYTF
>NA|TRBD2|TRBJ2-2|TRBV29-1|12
TGCAGCGTGCCGGGACTAGCGGGGGAGCTGTTTTTT
CSVPGLAGELFF
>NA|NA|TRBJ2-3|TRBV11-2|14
TGTGCCAGCAGCTTAGACAGGACAGCAGATACGCAGTATTTT
CASSLDRTADTQYF
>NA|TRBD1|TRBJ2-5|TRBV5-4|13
TGTGCCAGCAGCTCAGGGGGCCAAGAGACCCAGTACTTC
CASSSGGQETQYF
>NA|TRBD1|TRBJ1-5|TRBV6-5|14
TGTGCCAGCAGCAGTCAACAGGGGAATCAGCCCCAGCATTTT
CASSSQQGNQPQHF
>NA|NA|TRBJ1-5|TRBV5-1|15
TGCGCCAGCAGCTTCGAGGGGGACGGCAATCAGCCCCAGCATTTT
CASSFEGDGNQPQHF
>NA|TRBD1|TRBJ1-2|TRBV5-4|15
TGTGCCAGCCGTTTCCCGACAGGGGAAAGCTATGGCTACACCTTC
CASRFPTGESYGYTF
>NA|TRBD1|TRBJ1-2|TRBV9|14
TGTGCCAGCAGCGTATCAGGGACAGGGTTTGGCTACACCTTC
CASSVSGTGFGYTF